This entry describes one T cell receptor (beta chain). Its antigen remains unidentified. The V and J ends lost 6 bases and 4 bases respectively, with 10 bases between them. This CDR3 region has 13 residues. Germline V lookup: CDR1 LNHDA, CDR2 SQIVND (reference sequence). Clones were read by immunoSEQ multiplex PCR, and TCRdb kept only the in-frame ones, dropping some. The table shows 30,000 to 35,000 clones, with approximately 67% occurring only once. This sample stems from a study of monozygotic twins with cystic fibrosis. Broader study findings: The repertoire was suggested to be naive-dominated, clonality median around 0.0093.

The sequence was obtained from a girl aged 5 to 17 with cystic fibrosis. This sequence joins TRBV19 and TRBJ1-5; D is possibly TRBD1 (5 bases). The sequencing input was blood. This CDR3 reads CASRGLGNQPQHF. The CDR3 DNA reads as TGTGCCAGTAGGGGACTGGGGAATCAGCCCCAGCATTTT.